This T cell receptor beta chain was sequenced in a study of shared clonotypes between healthy human individuals. As for the study in general: The donors, two women and three men, were aged 18 to 49. Donors had three CD4 naive, three CD4 memory, two CD8 naive and one CD8 memory plate apiece.

Naive CD8 cells, CD45RO-negative and positively selected for CCR7, excluded terminally differentiated effector memory CD45RA+ cells. On this clone: No antigen is known for it.

Deep level was the assay's run setting. The table came from immunoSEQ multiplex PCR; TCRdb's copy has only in-frame clones and leaves some out. The repertoire holds some 2.1 million clones, with about 95% as singletons. Trimming shortened V by 0 bases and J by 5 bases, and 17 bases separated the two germline ends. The CDR3 totals 17 residues. CDR1 is LGHNA, CDR2 YSLEER, per germline. Broader study findings: Only blood was sampled, and tissue TCR repertoires likely differ from blood ones.

This receptor was obtained from a man in his late teens or twenties in good health. The rearrangement joins TRBV4-3 to TRBJ2-1, with D possibly being TRBD2 (6 bases). Sequenced: naive CD8+ T cells sorted from blood. Here the CDR3 DNA reads TGCGCCAGCAGCCAAGAAGGGCCAGGAGGGGAACACAATGAGCAGTTCTTC. Translated: CASSQEGPGGEHNEQFF.